Sequencing of this T cell receptor (beta chain) was carried out in a study of cytomegalovirus exposure and HLA in healthy donors. The CDR3 runs 16 residues. With V trimmed by 5 bases and J by 4 bases, 11 bases remained unmatched. Germline V gives CDR1 SGHTA, CDR2 FQGNSA. Study-level findings and limits: It was reportedly the case that the classifier diagnosed cytomegalovirus status with high specificity and sensitivity. With DRB1 most and HLA-C fewest, TCR association rates differed between HLA loci in a later analysis. Many donors carried some public TCRs, although rarity characterized most TCR sequences.

With regard to this clone: Its antigen is undetermined.

The PCR contained 60 Vbeta and 13 Jbeta primers. The protocol was immunoSEQ multiplex PCR, while the TCRdb copy is restricted to in-frame clones and leaves out a portion. Altogether 100,000 to 150,000 clones are present, roughly 80% being singletons, with the ten largest covering almost 5%. The V gene is TRBV7-2, the J gene TRBJ1-5; 7 bases map to TRBD1. The TCR comes from a man aged 45-65 years in good health and CMV-seropositive. Input material: PBMCs. CDR3 DNA: TGTGCCAGCAGCCTACGGCCGGGACAGAGGAATCAGCCCCAGCATTTT. This sequence encodes CASSLRPGQRNQPQHF.